This T cell receptor (beta chain) comes out of a study of early T cells in non-severe SARS-CoV-2 infection. The CDR3 is 13 amino acids. Per the germline V gene, CDR1 is MGHDK and CDR2 is SYGVNS. V lost 7 bases to trimming and J lost 6 bases, with 15 bases between them. Individual cDNA molecules were tagged with unique molecular identifiers. MiXCR, run by TCRdb on the 5' RACE reads, gives a single entry per CDR3 protein. The sample includes 80,000 or so distinct CDR3 sequences, approximately 12% of them seen just once. This receptor was identified in an adult who was a healthcare worker with PCR-confirmed SARS-CoV-2 infection or an uninfected control (not recorded which). Sample: whole blood. The gene calls are TRBV25-1 and TRBJ1-1; no clear D gene. CDR3 protein: CASKSTYPPEAFF. The CDR3 bases are TGTGCCAGCAAGAGCACGTATCCCCCTGAAGCTTTCTTT.